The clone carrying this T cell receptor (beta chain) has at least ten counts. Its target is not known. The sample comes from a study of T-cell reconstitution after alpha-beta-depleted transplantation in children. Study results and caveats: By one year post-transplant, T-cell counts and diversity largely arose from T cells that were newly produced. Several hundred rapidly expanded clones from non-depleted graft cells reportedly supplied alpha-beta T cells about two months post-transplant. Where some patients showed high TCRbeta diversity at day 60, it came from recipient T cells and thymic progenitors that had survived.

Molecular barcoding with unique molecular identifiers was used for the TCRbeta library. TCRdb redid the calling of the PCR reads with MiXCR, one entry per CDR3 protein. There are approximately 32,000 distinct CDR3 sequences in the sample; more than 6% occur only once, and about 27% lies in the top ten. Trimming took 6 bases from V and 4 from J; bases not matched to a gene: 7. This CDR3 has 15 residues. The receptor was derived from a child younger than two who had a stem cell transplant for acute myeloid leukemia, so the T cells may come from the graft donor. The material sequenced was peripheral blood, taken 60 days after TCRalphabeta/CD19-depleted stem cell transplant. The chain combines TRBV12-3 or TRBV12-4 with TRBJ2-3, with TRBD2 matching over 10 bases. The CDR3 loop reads CASSQSGRAADTQYF. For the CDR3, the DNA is TGTGCCAGCAGCCAAAGCGGGAGGGCCGCAGATACGCAGTATTTT.